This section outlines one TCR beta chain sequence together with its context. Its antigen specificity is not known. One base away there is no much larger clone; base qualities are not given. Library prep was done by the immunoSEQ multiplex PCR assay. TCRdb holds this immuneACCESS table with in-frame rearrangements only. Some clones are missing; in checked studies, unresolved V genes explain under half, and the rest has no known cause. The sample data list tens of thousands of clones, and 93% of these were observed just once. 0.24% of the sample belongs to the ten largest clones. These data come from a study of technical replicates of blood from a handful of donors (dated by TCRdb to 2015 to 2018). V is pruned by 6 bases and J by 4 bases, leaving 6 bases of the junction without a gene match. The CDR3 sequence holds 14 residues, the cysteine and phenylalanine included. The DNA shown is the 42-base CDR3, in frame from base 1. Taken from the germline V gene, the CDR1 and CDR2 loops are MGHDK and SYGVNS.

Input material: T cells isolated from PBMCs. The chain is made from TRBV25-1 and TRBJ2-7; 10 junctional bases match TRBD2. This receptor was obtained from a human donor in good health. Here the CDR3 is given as CASREREGLYEQYF. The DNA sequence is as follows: TGTGCCAGCAGGGAGCGGGAGGGCCTTTACGAGCAGTACTTC.